This passage covers 5 T cell receptor beta chains from one sample sequenced in a study of metastatic and nonmetastatic thyroid tumors. TCRdb reanalyzed the PCR reads via MiXCR. The profile shows tens of thousands of clones, roughly 11% of them singletons. Before thyroid surgery, none of the patients had received any treatment. Sequenced sample: blood. All receptors derive from a female donor with papillary thyroid cancer or a benign thyroid nodule (not recorded which). Some clones in this sample may be carry-over from other donors' samples.

In its sample, this clone ranks as medium-sized (0.01 to 0.1%). This chain joins TRBV28 and TRBJ2-3, with TRBD2 matching 7 bases. The CDR3 loop spans 13 amino acids. In germline, CDR1 is MDHEN, CDR2 SYDVKM. Trimming cost V 5 bases and J 2 bases; bases outside gene matches: 1. This CDR3 reads CASSGDYTDTQYF. In DNA form, the CDR3 reads TGTGCCAGCAGTGGGGACTACACAGATACGCAGTATTTT. Together with reference TRBV28 and TRBJ2-3, the CDR3 gives the full variable domain: DVKVTQSSRYLVKRTGEKVFLECVQDMDHENMFWYRQDPGLGLRLIYFSYDVKMKEKGDIPEGYSVSREKKERFSLILESASTNQTSMYLCASSGDYTDTQYFGPGTRLTVL.

This clone qualifies as medium-sized. The rearrangement uses TRBV6-2 or TRBV6-3 and TRBJ1-2; D is unresolved. The CDR3 sequence is 11 residues long. The germline V gene encodes CDR1 MNHEY and CDR2 SVGEGT. Trimming removed 6 bases at V and 4 bases at J, with 6 bases between. The CDR3 spells CASRYSYGYTF. For the CDR3, the DNA is TGTGCCAGCAGATACAGCTATGGCTACACCTTC.

This clone was seen at least ten times. This chain uses TRBV20-1 with TRBJ1-3; D remains unclear. Trimming took 0 bases from V and 4 from J, leaving 19 bases between them. The CDR3 is 17 residues long. CDR1 is DFQATT and CDR2 is SNEGSKA in the germline V gene (reference sequence). The CDR3 loop reads CSARDGRGNWYGNTIYF. CDR3 nucleotide sequence: TGCAGTGCTAGAGATGGGAGAGGGAACTGGTACGGAAACACCATATATTTT.

V and J are TRBV7-3 and TRBJ2-2; D gene unclear. The germline CDR1 and CDR2 sequences are SGHTA and FQGTGA. This CDR3 spans 14 amino acids. Trimming pared 6 bases from V and 7 bases from J, leaving 15 bases between. CDR3 residues: CASRAQVGNGELFF. CDR3 coding DNA: TGTGCCAGCAGAGCCCAGGTGGGGAACGGGGAGCTGTTTTTT.

In its sample, this clone was seen many times. The genes are TRBV5-5 and TRBJ1-1; D may be TRBD1 (6 bases). This CDR3 is 14 amino acids long. CDR1 and CDR2 (germline): SGHKS, YYEKEE (reference sequence). Trimming left V 3 bases short and J 1 base short, with 10 bases between. The CDR3 loop reads CASSYGTTNTEAFF. In DNA form, the CDR3 reads TGTGCCAGCAGCTACGGGACAACGAACACTGAAGCTTTCTTT.